This TCR beta chain was sequenced for a study of response to subunit inactivated influenza vaccine. CDR3 length equals 14 residues. Germline V lookup: CDR1 SGHRS, CDR2 YFSETQ. TCRdb fed the RT-PCR reads into MiXCR, producing one record per CDR3 protein. This repertoire shows approximately 480,000 distinct CDR3 sequences, approximately 11% found once; its top ten account for approximately 12%. Study conclusions and caveats: That few new T cells are recruited by each seasonal influenza vaccination was the authors' suggestion.

In this sample, this clonotype turned up many times. Its target is not known. A junction end diverges from the germline sequence, so it may reflect a read error. This specimen consisted of PBMCs from blood, obtained more than 35 days after vaccination. This chain connects TRBV5-1 to TRBJ2-5, with D tentatively TRBD1 (6 bases). This clonotype was obtained from a man aged 45-60 years who received an inactivated influenza vaccine. The CDR3 nucleotides read TGTGCCAGCAGTTTAGGCGCAGGGGAAGAGACCCAGTACTTC. Its translation is CASSLGAGEETQYF.